This TCR beta chain came from a study of CD8 T cells in Susac syndrome. The wider study: There were about 6 sequenced Susac syndrome patients with active disease and under 10 in remission.

CDR3 size: 15 residues. Trimming left V 0 bases short and J 3 bases short, with 14 bases between. In germline, CDR1 is DFQATT, CDR2 SNEGSKA (reference sequence). With random hexamers, 0.5 to 1 ug RNA was reverse transcribed. TCRdb recomputed calls from the immunoSEQ multiplex PCR reads with MiXCR, one row per CDR3 protein. The repertoire includes 160,000 or so distinct CDR3 sequences, 85% to 95% of them detected once, and 0.15% to 0.2% sits in the top ten. TEMRA cells were FACS-enriched, and CD8+ and CD4+ T cells were isolated negatively. The receptor was isolated from a human donor with Susac syndrome. The sample was CD4+ T cells from PBMCs. The chain uses TRBV20-1 and TRBJ1-2, with D possibly TRBD1 on 5 matching bases. This CDR3 reads CSARDTQGGDYGYTF. CDR3 DNA: TGCAGTGCTAGAGATACGCAGGGAGGCGACTATGGCTACACCTTC.